This is a list of T cell receptor beta chains from one sample in a study of siplizumab effects on memory and regulatory T cells. Their antigens are not known. Libraries were prepared by immunoSEQ multiplex PCR; TCRdb keeps only in-frame clonotypes and omits some of them. The sample has approximately 9,600 clones; around 46% are singletons. The sample comprised CFSE-low (dividing) CD4+ T cells sorted from an allogeneic mixed lymphocyte reaction. The receptors here all came from a human donor in good health; the cells came from an allogeneic mixed lymphocyte reaction. The CDR3 runs from the conserved cysteine through the conserved F or W. The D gene is left open where the match is weak. Expanded clones get a size class; other rows say once, few or many, or leave the size out.

clone_size j_call v_call d_call cdr3_nt cdr3_aa
NA TRBJ2-2 TRBV19 TRBD1 TGTGCCAGTAAGGCCGGGACAGGGAACACCGGGGAGCTGTTTTTT CASKAGTGNTGELFF
few TRBJ2-7 TRBV29-1 TRBD2 TGCAGCGTTGAGCGGGGACTAGCGGGAATCCACGAGCAGTACTTC CSVERGLAGIHEQYF
NA TRBJ1-2 TRBV5-4 NA TGTGCCAGCAGCTCTAACGATGGGGGCTATGGCTACACCTTC CASSSNDGGYGYTF
medium-sized TRBJ2-1 TRBV4-2 TRBD2 TGTGCCAGCAGCCAAGATAGCAGCGGGAGCGCGCAGTTCTTC CASSQDSSGSAQFF
NA TRBJ1-1 TRBV6-6 NA TGTGCCAGCAGTTCCCCTCCTCACGGGCGGGCTTTCTTT CASSSPPHGRAFF
NA TRBJ2-7 TRBV5-1 NA TGCGCCAGCAGCTTGGGGCTTACGGGCCCATACGAGCAGTACTTC CASSLGLTGPYEQYF
once TRBJ1-2 TRBV5-8 NA TGTGCCAGCAGCTCCCCCCGAACGGGAAACTATGGCTACACCTTC CASSSPRTGNYGYTF
few TRBJ1-5 TRBV10-3 NA TGTGCCATCAGTGCTGGGGGAAGCAATCAGCCCCAGCATTTT CAISAGGSNQPQHF
few TRBJ1-2 TRBV9 NA TGTGCCAGCAGCGTAGAGGGGTCAGTCAGCTATGGCTACACCTTC CASSVEGSVSYGYTF
NA TRBJ2-6 TRBV19 NA TGTGCCAGCGTCCGGGGCTCTGGGGCCAACGTCCTGACTTTC CASVRGSGANVLTF
NA TRBJ1-5 TRBV28 NA TGTGCCAGCAGTTTTTGGGGTCAGCCCCAGCATTTT CASSFWGQPQHF
few TRBJ2-5 TRBV11-2 NA TGTGCCAGCACCCCATTTATTGGGGGGCAAGAGACCCAGTACTTC CASTPFIGGQETQYF
NA TRBJ1-1 TRBV7-2 TRBD1 TGTGCCAGCAGCTTAAGGGACAGAGCTGAAGCTTTCTTT CASSLRDRAEAFF
few TRBJ1-4 TRBV2 NA TGTGCCAGCAACAGGGATCGAGCTGAAAAACTGTTTTTT CASNRDRAEKLFF
NA TRBJ1-1 TRBV7-9 NA TGTGCCAGCAGCTTGGAGGGGGGCACTGAAGCTTTCTTT CASSLEGGTEAFF
NA TRBJ1-2 TRBV30 NA TGTGCCTGGAACAGGGCTTCATTCTATGGCTACACCTTC CAWNRASFYGYTF
NA TRBJ2-7 TRBV30 NA TGTGCCTGGAGTGTACGTGGCGGATCTAGTTCGCCCAGGCAGTACTTC CAWSVRGGSSSPRQYF
once TRBJ2-7 TRBV5-1 NA TGCGCCAGCAGCTTGGATGACCGCTACGAGCAGTACTTC CASSLDDRYEQYF
NA TRBJ2-5 TRBV28 NA TGTGCCAGCAGCCTCCGGGTAGAGACCCAGTACTTC CASSLRVETQYF
NA TRBJ2-7 TRBV20-1 NA TGCAGTGCTAGAGGGAGGGCGCAGTACTTC CSARGRAQYF
NA TRBJ1-2 TRBV20-1 TRBD1 TGCAGTGCCCGGACAGGGAATGGCTACACCTTC CSARTGNGYTF
NA TRBJ1-2 TRBV19 NA TGTGCCAGTAGTTCTGGGGGGCGAGCTTTTAACTATGGCTACACCTTC CASSSGGRAFNYGYTF
NA TRBJ1-4 TRBV30 NA TGTGCCTCTACGGGACGGACTAATGAAAAACTGTTTTTT CASTGRTNEKLFF
NA TRBJ2-7 TRBV18 NA TGTGCCAGCTCACAACAGGGAAACGAGCAGTACTTC CASSQQGNEQYF
medium-sized TRBJ1-4 TRBV11-2 NA TGTGCCAGCAGCTCGTCGGGCCCGACTAATGAAAAACTGTTTTTT CASSSSGPTNEKLFF
NA TRBJ1-2 TRBV11-2 NA TGTGCCAGCACCTTTAGGACAGACGTCAGTTACACCTTC CASTFRTDVSYTF
NA TRBJ2-7 TRBV20-1 NA TGCAGTGCCCTGACAGCCTACGAGCAGTACTTC CSALTAYEQYF
NA TRBJ2-4 TRBV5-4 TRBD1 TGTGCCAGCAGCTACAGGACAGGGACAATCAAAAACATTCAGTACTTC CASSYRTGTIKNIQYF
few TRBJ1-2 TRBV18 TRBD1 TGTGCCAGCTTATGGGGGACAGACCTTAACTATGGCTACACCTTC CASLWGTDLNYGYTF
NA TRBJ1-5 TRBV28 NA TGTGCCAGCAAGAGGGGGGCTTATCAGCCCCAGCATTTT CASKRGAYQPQHF
NA TRBJ2-5 TRBV5-1 NA TGCGCCAGCAGCCTTCACAGGGGAGGGGCCCAAGAGACCCAGTACTTC CASSLHRGGAQETQYF
NA TRBJ2-3 TRBV10-2 TRBD2 TGCGCCAGCAGTCGAGTTAAAGGACTAGCTGATTTCACAGATACGCAGTATTTT CASSRVKGLADFTDTQYF
medium-sized TRBJ2-3 TRBV28 NA TGTGCCAGCAGGGGAGGACAGTTCCTCACAGATACGCAGTATTTT CASRGGQFLTDTQYF
few TRBJ2-7 TRBV10-3 TRBD2 TGTGCCATCAGTGGACTAGCGGGAGGCCGGGTATACGAGCAGTACTTC CAISGLAGGRVYEQYF
few TRBJ2-2 TRBV29-1 NA TGCAGCGTTCTCCGGACCTGGGGGACCGGGGAGCTGTTTTTT CSVLRTWGTGELFF
NA TRBJ2-7 TRBV7-9 NA TGTGCCAGCAGGTCCCCGGGACTGACCTACGAGCAGTACTTC CASRSPGLTYEQYF
NA TRBJ1-3 TRBV6-1 NA TGTGCCAGCAGCGCCCGGGAGTTTTGGAACACCATATATTTT CASSAREFWNTIYF
few TRBJ2-1 TRBV6-1 NA TGTGCCAGCAGTGAAGTAACTAGGGGGGGCCGTGAGCAGTTCTTC CASSEVTRGGREQFF
NA TRBJ1-5 TRBV27 NA TGTGCCAGCAGGGTAACAGGGTCGCTACCTTATAGCAATCAGCCCCAGCATTTT CASRVTGSLPYSNQPQHF
NA TRBJ2-5 TRBV28 NA TGTGCCAGCAGATCCGGGCAGGGGAGAATGAAGACCCAGTACTTC CASRSGQGRMKTQYF
NA TRBJ2-3 TRBV2 NA TGTGCCAGCAGTGATTTACGGCGCACAGATACGCAGTATTTT CASSDLRRTDTQYF
once TRBJ1-4 TRBV29-1 NA TGCAGCGTTGGGGGCGCGGGTGAAAAACTGTTTTTT CSVGGAGEKLFF
once TRBJ1-1 TRBV28 TRBD1 TGTGCCAGCAGTTCCCGGACAGGGAGGACTGAAGCTTTCTTT CASSSRTGRTEAFF
NA TRBJ1-2 TRBV7-2 NA TGTGCCAGCACCTTTAGGACAGACGTCAGTTACACCTTC CASTFRTDVSYTF
few TRBJ2-7 TRBV7-2 TRBD1 TGTGCCAGCAGGGCAACATGGCAGGGGGTGGGGGAGCAGTACTTC CASRATWQGVGEQYF
few TRBJ1-4 TRBV28 TRBD1 TGTGCCAGCAGTTCTCCCGGGACAGCGAATGAAAAACTGTTTTTT CASSSPGTANEKLFF
few TRBJ2-3 TRBV5-1 NA TGCGCCAGCAGCTTGGGGTACAGCACAGATACGCAGTATTTT CASSLGYSTDTQYF
NA TRBJ2-4 TRBV18 NA TGTGCCAGCTCACCAACAGCCAAAAACATTCAGTACTTC CASSPTAKNIQYF
NA TRBJ2-7 TRBV28 TRBD1 TGTGCCAGCAGTTCACTTGTCAGGGGGCTTGAGCAGTACTTC CASSSLVRGLEQYF
NA TRBJ1-4 TRBV27 NA TGTGCCAGCAGCAACTTGGGGGAAAAACTGTTTTTT CASSNLGEKLFF
once TRBJ2-1 TRBV18 NA TGTGCCAGCTCACCAATCCTCGGGACCCCCAATGAGCAGTTCTTC CASSPILGTPNEQFF
NA TRBJ2-2 TRBV7-3 TRBD2 TGTGCCAGCAGCTTAATGGCGGGAGGTACCGGGGAGCTGTTTTTT CASSLMAGGTGELFF
medium-sized TRBJ1-2 TRBV28 TRBD1 TGTGCCAGCAGCTCCAAGGGGGCGGGTGTCTATGGCTACACCTTC CASSSKGAGVYGYTF
few TRBJ2-7 TRBV11-2 NA TGTGCCAGCAGCTTAGGCCTCAGGCAAGGCGCACACGAGCAGTACTTC CASSLGLRQGAHEQYF